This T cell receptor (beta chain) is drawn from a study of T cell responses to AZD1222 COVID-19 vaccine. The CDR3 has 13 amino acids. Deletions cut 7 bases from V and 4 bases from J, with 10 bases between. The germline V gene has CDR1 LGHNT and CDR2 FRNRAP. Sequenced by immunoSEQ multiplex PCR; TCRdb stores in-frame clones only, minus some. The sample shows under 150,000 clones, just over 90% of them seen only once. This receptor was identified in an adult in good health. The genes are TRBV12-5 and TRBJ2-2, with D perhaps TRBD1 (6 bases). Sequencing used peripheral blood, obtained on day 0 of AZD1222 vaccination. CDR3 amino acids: CASAVGGTGELFF. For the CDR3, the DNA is TGTGCTAGTGCCGTAGGGGGCACCGGGGAGCTGTTTTTT.